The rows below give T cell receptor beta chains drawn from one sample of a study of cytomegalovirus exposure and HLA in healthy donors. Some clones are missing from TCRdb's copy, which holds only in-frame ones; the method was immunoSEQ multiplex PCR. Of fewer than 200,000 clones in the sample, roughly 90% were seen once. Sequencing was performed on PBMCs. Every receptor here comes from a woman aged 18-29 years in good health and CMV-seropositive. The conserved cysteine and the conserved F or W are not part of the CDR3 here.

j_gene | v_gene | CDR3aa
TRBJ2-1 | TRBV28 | ATVGQGRESGANEQF
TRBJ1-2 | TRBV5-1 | ASSELPGTSPLYGYT
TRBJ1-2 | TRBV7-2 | ASSPANYGYT
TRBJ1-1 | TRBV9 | ASSPGRDTEAF
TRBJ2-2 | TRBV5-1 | ASSLPGLAGRGTGELF
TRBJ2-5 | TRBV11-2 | ASSLREKTHQETQY
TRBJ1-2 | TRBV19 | ASSAQTGGGYT
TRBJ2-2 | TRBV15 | ATSREGSGWHGELF
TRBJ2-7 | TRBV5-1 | ASSWSGRQGPRYEQY
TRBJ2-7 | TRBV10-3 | AIKGREEDEQY
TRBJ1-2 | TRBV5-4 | ASSLDRIDGYT